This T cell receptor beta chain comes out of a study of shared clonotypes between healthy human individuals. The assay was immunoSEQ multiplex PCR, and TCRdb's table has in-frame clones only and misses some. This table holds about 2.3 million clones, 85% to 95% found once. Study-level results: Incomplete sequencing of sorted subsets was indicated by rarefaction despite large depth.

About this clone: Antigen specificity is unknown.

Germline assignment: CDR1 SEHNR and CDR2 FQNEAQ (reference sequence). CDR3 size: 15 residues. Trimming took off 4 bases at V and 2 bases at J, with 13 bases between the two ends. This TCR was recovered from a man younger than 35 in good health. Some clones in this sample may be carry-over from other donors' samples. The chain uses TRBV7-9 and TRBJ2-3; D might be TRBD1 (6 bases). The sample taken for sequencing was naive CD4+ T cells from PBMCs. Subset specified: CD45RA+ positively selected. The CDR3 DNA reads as TGTGCCAGCAGCTCTGGGGGCGGATACACAGATACGCAGTATTTT. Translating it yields CASSSGGGYTDTQYF.